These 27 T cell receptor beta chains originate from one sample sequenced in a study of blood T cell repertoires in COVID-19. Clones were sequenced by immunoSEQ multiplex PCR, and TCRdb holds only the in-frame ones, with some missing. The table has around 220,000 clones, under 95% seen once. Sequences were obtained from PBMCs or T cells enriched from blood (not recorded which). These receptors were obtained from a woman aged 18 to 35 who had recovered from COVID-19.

CDR3 region: CASSQLFRGPGNTIYF. CDR3 coding DNA: TGTGCCAGCAGCCAACTGTTCCGGGGTCCCGGAAACACCATATATTTT. V usage is TRBV7-2 and J usage is TRBJ1-3; D uncertain. The CDR3 extends over 16 amino acids. V was trimmed by 5 bases and J by 4 bases, leaving 18 bases between them. The germline CDR1 and CDR2 sequences are SGHTA and FQGNSA.

Written as DNA, the CDR3 is TGCAGCGCGCACCTCCGGGACAGCTATGGCTACACCTTC. As protein: CSAHLRDSYGYTF. The chain employs TRBV29-1 and TRBJ1-2; 7 bases agree with TRBD1. The CDR3 has 13 amino acids. CDR1 is SQVTM, CDR2 ANQGSEA, per germline. V lost 7 bases and J lost 4; bases outside the gene matches: 9.

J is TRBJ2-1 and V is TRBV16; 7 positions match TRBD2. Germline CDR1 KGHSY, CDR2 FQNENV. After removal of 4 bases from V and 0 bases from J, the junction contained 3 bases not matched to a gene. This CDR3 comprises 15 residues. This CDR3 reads CASSPGGPSYNEQFF. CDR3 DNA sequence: TGTGCCAGCAGCCCGGGGGGTCCCTCCTACAATGAGCAGTTCTTC.

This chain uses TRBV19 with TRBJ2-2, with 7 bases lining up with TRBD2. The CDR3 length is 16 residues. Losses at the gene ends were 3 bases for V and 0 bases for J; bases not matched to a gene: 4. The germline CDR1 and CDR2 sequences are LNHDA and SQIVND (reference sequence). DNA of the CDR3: TGTGCCAGTAGTATCGTCCTAGCGGCGAACACCGGGGAGCTGTTTTTT. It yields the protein CASSIVLAANTGELFF.

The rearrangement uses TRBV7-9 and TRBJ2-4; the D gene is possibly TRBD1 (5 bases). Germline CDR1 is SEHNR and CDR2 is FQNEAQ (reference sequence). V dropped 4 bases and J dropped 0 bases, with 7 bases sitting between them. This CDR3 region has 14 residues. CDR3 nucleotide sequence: TGTGCCAGCAGCTCGACAGAAGCCAAAAACATTCAGTACTTC. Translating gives CASSSTEAKNIQYF.

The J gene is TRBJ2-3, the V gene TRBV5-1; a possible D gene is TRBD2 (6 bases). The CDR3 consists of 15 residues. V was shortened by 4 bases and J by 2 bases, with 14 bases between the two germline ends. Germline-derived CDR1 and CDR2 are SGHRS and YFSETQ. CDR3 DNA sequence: TGCGCCAGCAGCGTGTCCGGGACTCCCACAGATACGCAGTATTTT. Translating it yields CASSVSGTPTDTQYF. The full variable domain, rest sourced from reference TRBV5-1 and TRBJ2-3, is KAGVTQTPRYLIKTRGQQVTLSCSPISGHRSVSWYQQTPGQGLQFLFEYFSETQRNKGNFPGRFSGRQFSNSRSEMNVSTLELGDSALYLCASSVSGTPTDTQYFGPGTRLTVL.

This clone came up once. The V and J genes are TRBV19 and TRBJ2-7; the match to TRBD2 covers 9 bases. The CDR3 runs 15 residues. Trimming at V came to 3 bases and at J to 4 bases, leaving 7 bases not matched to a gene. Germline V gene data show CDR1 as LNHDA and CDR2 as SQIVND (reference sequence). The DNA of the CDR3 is TGTGCCAGTAGTATCGGAGCGGGGGGACCTTACGAGCAGTACTTC. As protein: CASSIGAGGPYEQYF. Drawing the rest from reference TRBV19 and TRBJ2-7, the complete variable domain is DGGITQSPKYLFRKEGQNVTLSCEQNLNHDAMYWYRQDPGQGLRLIYYSQIVNDFQKGDIAEGYSVSREKKESFPLTVTSAQKNPTAFYLCASSIGAGGPYEQYFGPGTRLTVT.

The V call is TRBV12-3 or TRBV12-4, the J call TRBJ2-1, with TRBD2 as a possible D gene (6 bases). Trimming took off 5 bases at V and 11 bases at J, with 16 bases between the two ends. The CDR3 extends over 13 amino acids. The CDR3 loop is CASSPMDAGKQFF. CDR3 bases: TGTGCCAGCAGTCCCATGGATGCGGGAAAGCAGTTCTTC.

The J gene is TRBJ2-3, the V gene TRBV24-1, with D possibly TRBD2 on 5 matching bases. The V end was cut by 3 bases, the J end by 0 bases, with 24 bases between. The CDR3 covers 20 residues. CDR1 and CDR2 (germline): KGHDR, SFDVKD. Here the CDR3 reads CATSDIGLAREGHSTDTQYF. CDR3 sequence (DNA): TGTGCCACCAGTGATATCGGACTGGCCCGAGAAGGTCATAGCACAGATACGCAGTATTTT.

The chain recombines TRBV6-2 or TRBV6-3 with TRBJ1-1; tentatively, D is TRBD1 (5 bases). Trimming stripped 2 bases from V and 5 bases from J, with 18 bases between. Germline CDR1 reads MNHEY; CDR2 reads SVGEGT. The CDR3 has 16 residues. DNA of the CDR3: TGTGCCAGCAGTTACGGCCGGACATTCTTAACAACTGAAGCTTTCTTT. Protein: CASSYGRTFLTTEAFF.

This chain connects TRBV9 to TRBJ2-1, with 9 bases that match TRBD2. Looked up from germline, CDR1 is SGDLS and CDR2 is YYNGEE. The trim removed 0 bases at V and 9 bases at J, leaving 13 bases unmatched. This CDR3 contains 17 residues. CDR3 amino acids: CASSVVFGGGAVGEQFF. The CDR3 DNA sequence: TGTGCCAGCAGCGTAGTCTTCGGCGGGGGGGCCGTCGGTGAGCAGTTCTTC. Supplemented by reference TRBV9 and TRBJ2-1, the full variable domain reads DSGVTQTPKHLITATGQRVTLRCSPRSGDLSVYWYQQSLDQGLQFLIQYYNGEERAKGNILERFSAQQFPDLHSELNLSSLELGDSALYFCASSVVFGGGAVGEQFFGPGTRLTVL.

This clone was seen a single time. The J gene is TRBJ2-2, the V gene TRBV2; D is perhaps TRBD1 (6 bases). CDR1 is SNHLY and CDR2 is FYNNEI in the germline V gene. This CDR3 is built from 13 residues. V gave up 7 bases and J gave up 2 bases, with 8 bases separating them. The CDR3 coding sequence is TGTGCCAGCAAGGGGGATAACACCGGGGAGCTGTTTTTT. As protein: CASKGDNTGELFF.

The CDR3 DNA reads TGTGCTAGTGGTTTGCAGGGGGCGAATGGCTACACCTTC. Residues: CASGLQGANGYTF. V usage is TRBV12-5 and J usage is TRBJ1-2, with 8 bases fitting TRBD1. V lost 2 bases, J lost 6 bases, and 2 bases stayed unmatched. The V gene's germline CDR1 is LGHNT and CDR2 FRNRAP. The CDR3 runs to 13 residues.

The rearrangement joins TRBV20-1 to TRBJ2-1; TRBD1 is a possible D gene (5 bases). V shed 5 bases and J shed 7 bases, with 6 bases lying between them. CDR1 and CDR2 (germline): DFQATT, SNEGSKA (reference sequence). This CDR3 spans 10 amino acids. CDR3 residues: CSAQGNEQFF. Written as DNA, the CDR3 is TGCAGTGCTCAGGGAAATGAGCAGTTCTTC.

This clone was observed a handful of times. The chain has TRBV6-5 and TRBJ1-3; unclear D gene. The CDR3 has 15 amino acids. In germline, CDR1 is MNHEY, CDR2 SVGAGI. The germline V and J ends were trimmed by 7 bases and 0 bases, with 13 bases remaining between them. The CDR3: CASTPLADSGNTIYF. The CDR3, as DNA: TGTGCCAGCACTCCTTTGGCAGACTCTGGAAACACCATATATTTT.

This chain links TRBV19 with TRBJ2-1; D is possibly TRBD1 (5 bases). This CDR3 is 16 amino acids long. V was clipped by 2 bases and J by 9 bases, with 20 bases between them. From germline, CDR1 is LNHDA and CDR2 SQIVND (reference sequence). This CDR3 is CASSISFPRVDGEQFF. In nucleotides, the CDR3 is TGTGCCAGTAGTATATCGTTCCCCAGGGTCGATGGTGAGCAGTTCTTC.

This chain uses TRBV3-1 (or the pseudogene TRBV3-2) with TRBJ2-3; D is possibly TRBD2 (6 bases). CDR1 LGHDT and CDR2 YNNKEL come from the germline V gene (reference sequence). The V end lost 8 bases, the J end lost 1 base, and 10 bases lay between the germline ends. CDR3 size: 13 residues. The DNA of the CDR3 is TGTGCCAGCGGGGGGAGACGCACAGATACGCAGTATTTT. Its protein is CASGGRRTDTQYF.

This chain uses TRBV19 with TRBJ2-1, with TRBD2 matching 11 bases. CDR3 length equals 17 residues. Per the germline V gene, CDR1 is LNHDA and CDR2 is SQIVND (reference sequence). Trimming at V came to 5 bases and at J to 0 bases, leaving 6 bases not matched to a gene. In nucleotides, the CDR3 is TGTGCCAGTAGTTGGACTAGCGGGCCGAGCTCCTACAATGAGCAGTTCTTC. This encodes CASSWTSGPSSYNEQFF.

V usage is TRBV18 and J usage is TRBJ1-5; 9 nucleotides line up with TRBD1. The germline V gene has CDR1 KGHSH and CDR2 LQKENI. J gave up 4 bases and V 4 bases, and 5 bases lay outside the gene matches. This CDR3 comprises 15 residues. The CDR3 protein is CASSRAQGANQPQHF. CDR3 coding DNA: TGTGCCAGCTCACGGGCACAGGGGGCGAATCAGCCCCAGCATTTT. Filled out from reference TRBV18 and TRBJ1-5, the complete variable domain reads NAGVMQNPRHLVRRRGQEARLRCSPMKGHSHVYWYRQLPEEGLKFMVYLQKENIIDESGMPKERFSAEFPKEGPSILRIQQVVRGDSAAYFCASSRAQGANQPQHFGDGTRLSIL.

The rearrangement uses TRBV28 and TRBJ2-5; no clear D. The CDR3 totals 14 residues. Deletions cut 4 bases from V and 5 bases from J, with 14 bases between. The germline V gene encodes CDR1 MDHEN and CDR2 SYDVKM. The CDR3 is CASSSSPPTETQYF. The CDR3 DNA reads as TGTGCCAGCAGTTCAAGTCCACCAACTGAGACCCAGTACTTC.

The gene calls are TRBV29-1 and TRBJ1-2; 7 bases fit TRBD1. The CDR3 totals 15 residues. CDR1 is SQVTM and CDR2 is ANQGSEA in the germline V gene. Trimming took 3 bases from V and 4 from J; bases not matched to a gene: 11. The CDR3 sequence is CSVDLLAGQPYGYTF. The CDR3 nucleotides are TGCAGCGTTGACCTACTAGCGGGACAGCCCTATGGCTACACCTTC.

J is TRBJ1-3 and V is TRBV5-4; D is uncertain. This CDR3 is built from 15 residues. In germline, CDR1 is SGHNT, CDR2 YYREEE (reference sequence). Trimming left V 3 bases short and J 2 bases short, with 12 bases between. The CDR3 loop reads CASSSQLTTGNTIYF. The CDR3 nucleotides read TGTGCCAGCAGCTCTCAGTTAACCACTGGAAACACCATATATTTT.

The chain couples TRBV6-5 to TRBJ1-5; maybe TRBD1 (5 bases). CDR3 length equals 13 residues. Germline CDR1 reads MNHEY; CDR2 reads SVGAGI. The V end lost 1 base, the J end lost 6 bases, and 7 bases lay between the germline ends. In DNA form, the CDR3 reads TGTGCCAGCAGTTACTTTAGGGGTCAGCCCCAGCATTTT. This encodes CASSYFRGQPQHF.

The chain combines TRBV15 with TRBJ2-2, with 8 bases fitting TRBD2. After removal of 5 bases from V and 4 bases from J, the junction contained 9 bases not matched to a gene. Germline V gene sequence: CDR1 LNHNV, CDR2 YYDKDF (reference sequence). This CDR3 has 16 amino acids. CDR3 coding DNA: TGTGCCACCAGCGGGCGACTAGCGTTTGCCACCGGGGAGCTGTTTTTT. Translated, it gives CATSGRLAFATGELFF. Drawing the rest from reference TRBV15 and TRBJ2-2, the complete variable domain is DAMVIQNPRYQVTQFGKPVTLSCSQTLNHNVMYWYQQKSSQAPKLLFHYYDKDFNNEADTPDNFQSRRPNTSFCFLDIRSPGLGDTAMYLCATSGRLAFATGELFFGEGSRLTVL.

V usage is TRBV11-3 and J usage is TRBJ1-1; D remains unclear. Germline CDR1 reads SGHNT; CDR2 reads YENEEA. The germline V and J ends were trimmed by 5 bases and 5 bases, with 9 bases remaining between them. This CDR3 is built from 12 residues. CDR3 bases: TGTGCCAGCAGCCATAGAGGGACTGAAGCTTTCTTT. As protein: CASSHRGTEAFF.

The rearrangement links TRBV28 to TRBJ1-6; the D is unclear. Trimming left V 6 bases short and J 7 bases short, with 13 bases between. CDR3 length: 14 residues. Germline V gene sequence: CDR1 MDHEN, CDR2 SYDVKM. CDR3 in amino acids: CASRGSSRNSPLHF. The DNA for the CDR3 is TGTGCCAGCAGGGGGAGCTCCCGCAATTCACCCCTCCACTTT.

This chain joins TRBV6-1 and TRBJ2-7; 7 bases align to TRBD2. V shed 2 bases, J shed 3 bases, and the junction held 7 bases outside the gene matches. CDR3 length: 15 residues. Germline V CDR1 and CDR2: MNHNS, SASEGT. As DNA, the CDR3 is TGTGCCAGCAGTGAATACCGGACTAGTGTCTACGAGCAGTACTTC. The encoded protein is CASSEYRTSVYEQYF.